This note documents a single T cell receptor (beta chain) sequence. Its antigen is undetermined. The method was immunoSEQ multiplex PCR; TCRdb's version includes in-frame clones alone and lacks a portion of them. The repertoire holds 20,000 to 25,000 clones, with roughly 73% as singletons. This specimen belongs to a study of vaccination effects on CD4 cells after COVID-19. At the level of the study: Either the mRNA-1273 or the BNT162b2 vaccine was given to participants as two doses.

Study-level results: Substantial clonal contraction characterized both infection- and vaccine-induced clones late after vaccination.

V was clipped by 0 bases and J by 12 bases, with 18 bases between them. Germline-derived CDR1 and CDR2 are SGHTA and FQGTGA. The CDR3 totals 15 residues. Antigen-specific CD4+ T cells were first expanded with viral peptide pools by the ViraFEST assay and only then sequenced. When 10 to 11 days of culture had elapsed, CD4+ T cells were isolated. Previously uninfected by SARS-CoV-2, the vaccine recipients also showed negative nucleocapsid antibodies. In culture with around 10 IU/ml IL-2 and about 9.7 ug/ml peptides, PBMC were grown at a few million per well. Half of the medium was exchanged for IL-2 medium on both days 3 and 7.

This TCR came from a human donor who received a COVID-19 vaccine. The specimen comprised CD4+ T cells from PBMCs cultured with HCoV-NL63 spike peptides, sampled before COVID-19 vaccination. The J gene is TRBJ2-1, the V gene TRBV7-3, with D perhaps matching TRBD2 (5 bases). CDR3 in amino acids: CASSLTAEPLEGQFF. As DNA, the CDR3 is TGTGCCAGCAGCTTAACGGCGGAACCTCTTGAGGGGCAGTTCTTC. Filled out from reference TRBV7-3 and TRBJ2-1, the complete variable domain reads GAGVSQTPSNKVTEKGKYVELRCDPISGHTALYWYRQSLGQGPEFLIYFQGTGAADDSGLPNDRFFAVRPEGSVSTLKIQRTERGDSAVYLCASSLTAEPLEGQFFGPGTRLTVL.